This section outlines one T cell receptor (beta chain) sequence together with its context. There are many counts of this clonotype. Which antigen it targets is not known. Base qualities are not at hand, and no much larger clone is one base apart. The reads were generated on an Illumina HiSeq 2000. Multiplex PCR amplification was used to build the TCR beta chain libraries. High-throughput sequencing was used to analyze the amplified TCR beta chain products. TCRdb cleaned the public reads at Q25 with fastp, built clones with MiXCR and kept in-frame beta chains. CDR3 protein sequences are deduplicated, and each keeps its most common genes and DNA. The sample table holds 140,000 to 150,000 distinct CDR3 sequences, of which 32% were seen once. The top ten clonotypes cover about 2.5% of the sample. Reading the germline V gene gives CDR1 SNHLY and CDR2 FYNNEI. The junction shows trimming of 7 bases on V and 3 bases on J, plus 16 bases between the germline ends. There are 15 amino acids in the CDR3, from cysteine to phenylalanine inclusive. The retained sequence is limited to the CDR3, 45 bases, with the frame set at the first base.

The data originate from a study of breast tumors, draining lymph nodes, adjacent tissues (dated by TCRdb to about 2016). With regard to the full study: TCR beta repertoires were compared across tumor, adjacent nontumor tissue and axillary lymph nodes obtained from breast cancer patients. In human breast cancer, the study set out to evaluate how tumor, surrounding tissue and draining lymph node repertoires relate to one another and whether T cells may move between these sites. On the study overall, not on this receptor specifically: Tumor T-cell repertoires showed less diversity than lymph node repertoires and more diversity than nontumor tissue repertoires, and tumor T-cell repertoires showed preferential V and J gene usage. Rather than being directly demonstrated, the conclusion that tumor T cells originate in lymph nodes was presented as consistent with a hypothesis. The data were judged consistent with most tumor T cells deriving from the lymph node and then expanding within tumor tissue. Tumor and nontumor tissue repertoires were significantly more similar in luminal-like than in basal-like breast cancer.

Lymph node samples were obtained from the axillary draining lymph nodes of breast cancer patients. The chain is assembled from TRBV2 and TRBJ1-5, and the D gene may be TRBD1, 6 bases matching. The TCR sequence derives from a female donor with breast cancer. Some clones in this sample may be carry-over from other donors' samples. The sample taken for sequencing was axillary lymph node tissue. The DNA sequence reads TGTGCCAGCACCAATCCATCAGGGGACAATCAGCCCCAGCATTTT. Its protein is CASTNPSGDNQPQHF.